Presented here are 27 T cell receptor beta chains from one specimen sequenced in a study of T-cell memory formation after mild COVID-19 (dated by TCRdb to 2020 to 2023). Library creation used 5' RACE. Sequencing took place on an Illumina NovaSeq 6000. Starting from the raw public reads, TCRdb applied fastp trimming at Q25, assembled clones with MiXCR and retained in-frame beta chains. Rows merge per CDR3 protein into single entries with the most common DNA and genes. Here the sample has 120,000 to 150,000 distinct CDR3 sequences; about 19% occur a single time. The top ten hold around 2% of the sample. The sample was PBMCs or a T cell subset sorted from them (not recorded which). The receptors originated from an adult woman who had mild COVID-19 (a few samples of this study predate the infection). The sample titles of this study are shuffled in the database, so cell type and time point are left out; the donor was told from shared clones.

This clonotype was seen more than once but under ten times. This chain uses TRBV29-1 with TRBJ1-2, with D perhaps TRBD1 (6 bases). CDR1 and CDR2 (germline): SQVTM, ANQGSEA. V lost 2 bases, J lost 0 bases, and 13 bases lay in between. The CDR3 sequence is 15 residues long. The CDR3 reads CSVESGGLANYGYTF. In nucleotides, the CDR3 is TGCAGCGTTGAAAGCGGGGGCCTAGCTAACTATGGCTACACCTTC. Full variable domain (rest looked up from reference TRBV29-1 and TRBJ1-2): SAVISQKPSRDICQRGTSLTIQCQVDSQVTMMFWYRQQPGQSLTLIATANQGSEATYESGFVIDKFPISRPNLTFSTLTVSNMSPEDSSIYLCSVESGGLANYGYTFGSGTRLTVV.

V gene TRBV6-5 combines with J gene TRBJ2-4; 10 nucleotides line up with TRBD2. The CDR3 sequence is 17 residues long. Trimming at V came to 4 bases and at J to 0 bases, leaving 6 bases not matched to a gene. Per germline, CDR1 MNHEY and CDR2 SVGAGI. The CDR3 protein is CASSLAGGPTAKNIQYF. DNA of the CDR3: TGTGCCAGCAGTTTAGCGGGAGGTCCTACAGCCAAAAACATTCAGTACTTC.

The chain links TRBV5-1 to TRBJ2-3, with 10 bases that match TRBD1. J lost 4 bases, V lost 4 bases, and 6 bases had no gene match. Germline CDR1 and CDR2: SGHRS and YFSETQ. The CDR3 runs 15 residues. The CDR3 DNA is TGCGCCAGCAGCGTGCCGGGACAGGGGTCAGATACGCAGTATTTT. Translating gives CASSVPGQGSDTQYF.

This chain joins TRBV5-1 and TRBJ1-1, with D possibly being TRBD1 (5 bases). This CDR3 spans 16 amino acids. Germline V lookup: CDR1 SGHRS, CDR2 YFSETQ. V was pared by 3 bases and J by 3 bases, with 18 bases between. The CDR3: CASSYGTFLRDTEAFF. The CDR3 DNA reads TGCGCCAGCAGCTACGGGACGTTCCTTAGGGACACTGAAGCTTTCTTT.

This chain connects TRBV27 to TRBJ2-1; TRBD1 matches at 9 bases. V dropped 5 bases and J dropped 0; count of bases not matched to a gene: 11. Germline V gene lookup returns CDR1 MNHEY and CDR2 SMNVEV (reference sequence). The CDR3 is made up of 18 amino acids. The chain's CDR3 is CASSPGTGSRSSYNEQFF. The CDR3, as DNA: TGTGCCAGCAGTCCCGGGACAGGGAGCCGGAGCTCCTACAATGAGCAGTTCTTC.

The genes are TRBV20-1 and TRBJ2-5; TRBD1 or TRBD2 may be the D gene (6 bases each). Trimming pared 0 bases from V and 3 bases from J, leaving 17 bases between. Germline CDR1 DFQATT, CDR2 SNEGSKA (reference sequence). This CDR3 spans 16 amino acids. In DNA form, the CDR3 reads TGCAGTGCTAGAGATCCTGGGGGGCGGTTCGAAGAGACCCAGTACTTC. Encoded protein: CSARDPGGRFEETQYF.

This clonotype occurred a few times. The CDR3 sequence: CASSLRQGEETQYF. In nucleotides, the CDR3 is TGCGCCAGCAGCCTAAGACAGGGTGAAGAGACCCAGTACTTC. The chain joins TRBV5-1 to TRBJ2-5, with 7 bases fitting TRBD1. From germline, CDR1 is SGHRS and CDR2 YFSETQ. The CDR3 is made up of 14 amino acids. Trimming took 4 bases from V and 3 from J; bases not matched to a gene: 6.

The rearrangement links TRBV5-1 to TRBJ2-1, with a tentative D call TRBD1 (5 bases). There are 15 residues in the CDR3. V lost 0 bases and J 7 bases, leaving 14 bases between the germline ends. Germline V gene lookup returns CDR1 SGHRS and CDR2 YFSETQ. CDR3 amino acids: CASSLAFGAENEQFF. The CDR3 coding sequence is TGCGCCAGCAGCTTGGCGTTTGGGGCGGAGAATGAGCAGTTCTTC.

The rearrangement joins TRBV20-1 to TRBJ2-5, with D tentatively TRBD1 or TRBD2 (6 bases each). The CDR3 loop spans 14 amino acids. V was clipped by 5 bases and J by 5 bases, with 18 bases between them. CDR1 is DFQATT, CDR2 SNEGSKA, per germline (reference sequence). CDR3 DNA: TGCAGTGCTGCTCAAACAGGGAGGAAGGAGACCCAGTACTTC. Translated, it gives CSAAQTGRKETQYF.

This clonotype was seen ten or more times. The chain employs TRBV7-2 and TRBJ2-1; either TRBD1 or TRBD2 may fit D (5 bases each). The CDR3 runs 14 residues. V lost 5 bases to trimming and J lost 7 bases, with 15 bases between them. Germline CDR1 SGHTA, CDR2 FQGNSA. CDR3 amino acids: CASSPGTSGNEQFF. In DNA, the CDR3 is TGTGCCAGCAGCCCGGGGACGTCGGGTAATGAGCAGTTCTTC.

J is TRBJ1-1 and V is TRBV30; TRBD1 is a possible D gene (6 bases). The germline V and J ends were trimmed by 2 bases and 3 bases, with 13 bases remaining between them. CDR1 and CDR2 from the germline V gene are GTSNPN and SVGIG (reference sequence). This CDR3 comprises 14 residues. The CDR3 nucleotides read TGTGCCTGGAGTTGGAGGGGGGGGTACACTGAAGCTTTCTTT. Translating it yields CAWSWRGGYTEAFF. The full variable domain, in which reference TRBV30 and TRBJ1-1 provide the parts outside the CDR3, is SQTIHQWPATLVQPVGSPLSLECTVEGTSNPNLYWYRQAAGRGLQLLFYSVGIGQISSEVPQNLSASRPQDRQFILSSKKLLLSDSGFYLCAWSWRGGYTEAFFGQGTRLTVV.

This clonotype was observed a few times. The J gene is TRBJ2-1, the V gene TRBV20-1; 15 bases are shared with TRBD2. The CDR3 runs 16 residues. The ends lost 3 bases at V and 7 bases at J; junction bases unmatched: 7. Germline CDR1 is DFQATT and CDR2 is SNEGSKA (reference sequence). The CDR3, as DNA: TGCAGTGCTAGTCGCGGACTAGCGGGGGGGCAGAATGAGCAGTTCTTC. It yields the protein CSASRGLAGGQNEQFF.

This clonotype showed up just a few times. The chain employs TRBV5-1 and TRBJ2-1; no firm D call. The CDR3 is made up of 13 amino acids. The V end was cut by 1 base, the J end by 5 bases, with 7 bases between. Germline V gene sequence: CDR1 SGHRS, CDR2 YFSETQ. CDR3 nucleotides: TGCGCCAGCAGCTTGAGTCTGGACAATGAGCAGTTCTTC. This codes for CASSLSLDNEQFF.

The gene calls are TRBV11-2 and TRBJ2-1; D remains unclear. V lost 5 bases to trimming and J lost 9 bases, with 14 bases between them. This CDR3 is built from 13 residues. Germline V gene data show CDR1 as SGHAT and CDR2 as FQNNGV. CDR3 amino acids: CASSISLVPEQFF. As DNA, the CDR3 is TGTGCCAGCAGCATATCCCTAGTTCCTGAGCAGTTCTTC.

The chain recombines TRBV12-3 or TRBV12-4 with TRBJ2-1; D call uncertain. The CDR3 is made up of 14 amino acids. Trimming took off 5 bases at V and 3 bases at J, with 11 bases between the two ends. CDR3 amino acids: CASSPRLVYNEQFF. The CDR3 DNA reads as TGTGCCAGCAGTCCGCGACTGGTCTACAATGAGCAGTTCTTC.

CDR3 nucleotides: TGCAGTGCCACATTGGACAGGGGTTTAGGGGCCAATCAGCCCCAGCATTTT. Amino acids: CSATLDRGLGANQPQHF. V usage is TRBV20-1 and J usage is TRBJ1-5; 9 bases align to TRBD1. The V gene's germline CDR1 is DFQATT and CDR2 SNEGSKA (reference sequence). With 6 bases clipped from V and 3 bases from J, the junction kept 15 bases outside the gene matches. The length of the CDR3 is 17 residues.

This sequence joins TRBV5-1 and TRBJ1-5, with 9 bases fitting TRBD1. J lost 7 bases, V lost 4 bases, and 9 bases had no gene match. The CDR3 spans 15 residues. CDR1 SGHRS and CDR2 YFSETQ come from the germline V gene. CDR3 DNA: TGCGCCAGCAGCCCCATTGGGACAGGGAGCCAGCCCCAGCATTTT. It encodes CASSPIGTGSQPQHF.

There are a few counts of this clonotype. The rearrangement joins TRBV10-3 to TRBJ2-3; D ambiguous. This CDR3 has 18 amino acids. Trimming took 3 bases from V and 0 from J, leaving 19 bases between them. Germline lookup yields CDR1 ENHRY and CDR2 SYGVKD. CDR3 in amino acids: CAISDQVRPYRSTDTQYF. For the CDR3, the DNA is TGTGCCATCAGTGATCAAGTCAGGCCCTATCGTAGCACAGATACGCAGTATTTT.

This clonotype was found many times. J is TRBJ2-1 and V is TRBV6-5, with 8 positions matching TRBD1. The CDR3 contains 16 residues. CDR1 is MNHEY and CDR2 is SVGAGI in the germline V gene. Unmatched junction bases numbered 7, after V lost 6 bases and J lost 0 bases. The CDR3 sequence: CASRGQARFSYNEQFF. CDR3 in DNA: TGTGCCAGCAGGGGACAGGCAAGATTCTCCTACAATGAGCAGTTCTTC.

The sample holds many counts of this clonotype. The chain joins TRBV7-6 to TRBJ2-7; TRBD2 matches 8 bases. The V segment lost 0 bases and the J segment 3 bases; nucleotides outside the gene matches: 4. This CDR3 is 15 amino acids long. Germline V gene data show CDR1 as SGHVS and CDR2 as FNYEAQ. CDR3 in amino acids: CASSLAVSGVYEQYF. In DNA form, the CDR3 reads TGTGCCAGCAGCTTAGCGGTTAGCGGGGTCTACGAGCAGTACTTC.

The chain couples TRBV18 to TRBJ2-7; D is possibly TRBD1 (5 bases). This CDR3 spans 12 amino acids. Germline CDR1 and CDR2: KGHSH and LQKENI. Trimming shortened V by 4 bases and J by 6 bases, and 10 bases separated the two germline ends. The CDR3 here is CASSLGPSEQYF. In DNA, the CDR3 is TGTGCCAGCTCACTGGGGCCTTCCGAGCAGTACTTC.

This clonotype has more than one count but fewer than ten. The CDR3 region is CASSFQQGADEQYF. Written as DNA, the CDR3 is TGTGCCAGCAGCTTCCAACAGGGGGCCGACGAGCAGTACTTC. V is TRBV5-6 and J is TRBJ2-7, with TRBD1 identical over 9 bases. Germline V gene sequence: CDR1 SGHDT, CDR2 YYEEEE. Trimming cost V 2 bases and J 5 bases; bases outside gene matches: 5. There are 14 residues in the CDR3.

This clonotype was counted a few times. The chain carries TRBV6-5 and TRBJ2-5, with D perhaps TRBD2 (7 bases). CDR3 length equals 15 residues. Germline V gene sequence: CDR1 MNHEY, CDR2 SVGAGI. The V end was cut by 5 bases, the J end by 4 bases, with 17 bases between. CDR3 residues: CASSVRGGPPETQYF. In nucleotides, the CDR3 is TGTGCCAGCAGTGTTAGGGGGGGACCTCCAGAGACCCAGTACTTC.

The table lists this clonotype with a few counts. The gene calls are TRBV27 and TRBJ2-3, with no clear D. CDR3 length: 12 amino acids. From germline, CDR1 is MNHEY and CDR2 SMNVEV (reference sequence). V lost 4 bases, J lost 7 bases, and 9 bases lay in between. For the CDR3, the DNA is TGTGCCAGCAGTTCCCCTATTCATACGCAGTATTTT. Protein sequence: CASSSPIHTQYF.

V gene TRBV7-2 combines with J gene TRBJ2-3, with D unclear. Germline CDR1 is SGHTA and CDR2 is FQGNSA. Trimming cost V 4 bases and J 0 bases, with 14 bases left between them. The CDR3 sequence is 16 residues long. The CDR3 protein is CASSSVGGRSTDTQYF. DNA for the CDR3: TGTGCCAGCAGCTCCGTTGGCGGCAGAAGCACAGATACGCAGTATTTT.

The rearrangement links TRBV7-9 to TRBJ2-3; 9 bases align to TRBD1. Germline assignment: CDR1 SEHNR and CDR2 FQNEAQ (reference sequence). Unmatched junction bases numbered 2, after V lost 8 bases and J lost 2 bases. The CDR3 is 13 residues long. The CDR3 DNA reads TGTGCCAGCCGGGACAGGGACACAGATACGCAGTATTTT. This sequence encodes CASRDRDTDTQYF.

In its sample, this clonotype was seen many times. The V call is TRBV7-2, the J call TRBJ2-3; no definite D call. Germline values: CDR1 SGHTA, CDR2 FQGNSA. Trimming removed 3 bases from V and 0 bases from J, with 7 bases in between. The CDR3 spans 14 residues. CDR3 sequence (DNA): TGTGCCAGCAGCTTCGCGCCTAGCACAGATACGCAGTATTTT. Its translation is CASSFAPSTDTQYF. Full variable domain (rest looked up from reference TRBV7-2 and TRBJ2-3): GAGVSQSPSNKVTEKGKDVELRCDPISGHTALYWYRQSLGQGLEFLIYFQGNSAPDKSGLPSDRFSAERTGGSVSTLTIQRTQQEDSAVYLCASSFAPSTDTQYFGPGTRLTVL.